The 18 T cell receptor beta chains below were found in one sample sequenced in a study of T cells after yellow fever vaccination. One entry per CDR3 protein results from TCRdb running MiXCR on the 5' RACE reads. In the table there are about 350,000 distinct CDR3 sequences, approximately 8% of which are singletons. Sequencing was performed on PBMCs, taken 35 to 50 days after the first yellow fever vaccination. These receptors were obtained from a man younger than 35 who received the YFV17D yellow fever vaccine.

V gene TRBV5-1 combines with J gene TRBJ1-1, with TRBD1 as a possible D gene (6 bases). CDR3 length: 16 amino acids. CDR1 is SGHRS, CDR2 YFSETQ, per germline. With 3 bases removed from V and 3 bases from J, the gap between germline ends came to 18 bases. CDR3 nucleotides: TGCGCCAGCAGCTCAAGGGGGACGGATCTATACACTGAAGCTTTCTTT. It encodes CASSSRGTDLYTEAFF.

This clonotype came up a few times. This rearrangement joins TRBV18 to TRBJ1-1; D call uncertain. Germline V gene data show CDR1 as KGHSH and CDR2 as LQKENI. V lost 2 bases and J 0 bases, leaving 7 bases between the germline ends. This CDR3 has 14 residues. CDR3 residues: CASSPTQLNTEAFF. In nucleotides, the CDR3 is TGTGCCAGCTCACCAACCCAATTGAACACTGAAGCTTTCTTT.

In its sample, this clonotype was seen a few times. The V call is TRBV5-1, the J call TRBJ2-3, with 10 bases lining up with TRBD1. The CDR3 is made up of 15 amino acids. After removal of 3 bases from V and 5 bases from J, the junction contained 6 bases not matched to a gene. Germline CDR1 is SGHRS and CDR2 is YFSETQ. This CDR3 reads CASSSGTGAGDTQYF. The CDR3 nucleotides are TGCGCCAGCAGCTCCGGGACAGGGGCCGGAGATACGCAGTATTTT.

The chain combines TRBV15 with TRBJ1-1, with D unclear. With 4 bases removed from V and 1 base from J, the gap between germline ends came to 7 bases. The V gene's germline CDR1 is LNHNV and CDR2 YYDKDF (reference sequence). The CDR3 totals 13 residues. The DNA of the CDR3 is TGTGCCACCAGCACATCTCCGAACACTGAAGCTTTCTTT. Translating it yields CATSTSPNTEAFF.

This clonotype has just a few counts. This rearrangement joins TRBV10-2 to TRBJ2-1; 13 nucleotides agree with TRBD2. Unmatched junction bases numbered 5, after V lost 8 bases and J lost 4 bases. The CDR3 runs 15 residues. Germline loops: CDR1 WSHSY, CDR2 SAAADI. The CDR3 DNA is TGCGCCAGCTCATGGACTAGCGGGAGTTACAATGAGCAGTTCTTC. Protein sequence: CASSWTSGSYNEQFF.

This clonotype was picked up a small number of times. The chain employs TRBV12-3 or TRBV12-4 and TRBJ1-5, with 7 positions matching TRBD1. CDR3 length: 15 amino acids. Trimming removed 6 bases from V and 6 bases from J; junction bases left unmatched: 11. CDR3 in DNA: TGTGCCAGCAGCCCTAATAACAGGGGTCCTCAGCCCCAGCATTTT. Translating it yields CASSPNNRGPQPQHF.

The V and J genes are TRBV7-9 and TRBJ1-1, with a weak D call TRBD1 (5 bases). V lost 5 bases to trimming and J lost 6 bases, with 13 bases between them. Per germline, CDR1 SEHNR and CDR2 FQNEAQ (reference sequence). The CDR3 length is 13 residues. Here the CDR3 reads CASSHYSGPEAFF. The CDR3 nucleotides read TGTGCCAGCAGCCATTATTCGGGGCCTGAAGCTTTCTTT.

The genes are TRBV5-1 and TRBJ2-3; D unresolved. Germline loops: CDR1 SGHRS, CDR2 YFSETQ. V gave up 4 bases and J gave up 6 bases, with 18 bases separating them. The CDR3 sequence is 15 residues long. The CDR3 nucleotides are TGCGCCAGCAGCCCGGACCCGTCTTTTAGCGATACGCAGTATTTT. It is translated as CASSPDPSFSDTQYF. The entire variable domain, with the rest obtained from reference TRBV5-1 and TRBJ2-3, is as follows: KAGVTQTPRYLIKTRGQQVTLSCSPISGHRSVSWYQQTPGQGLQFLFEYFSETQRNKGNFPGRFSGRQFSNSRSEMNVSTLELGDSALYLCASSPDPSFSDTQYFGPGTRLTVL.

This clonotype appeared a few times. The chain is built from TRBV20-1 and TRBJ2-7; 13 bases are shared with TRBD2. This CDR3 spans 14 amino acids. The V and J ends lost 5 bases and 2 bases, in that order; junction bases with no gene match: 3. The germline V gene has CDR1 DFQATT and CDR2 SNEGSKA (reference sequence). For the CDR3, the DNA is TGCAGTGCTTGGACTAGCGGGGGCACCTACGAGCAGTACTTC. Encoded protein: CSAWTSGGTYEQYF.

The chain combines TRBV10-2 with TRBJ2-3; 7 nucleotides agree with TRBD2. This CDR3 is 18 amino acids long. CDR1 WSHSY and CDR2 SAAADI come from the germline V gene. Trimming at V came to 6 bases and at J to 2 bases, leaving 17 bases not matched to a gene. CDR3 sequence reads: CASRPPPLGGVSTDTQYF. In nucleotides, the CDR3 is TGCGCCAGCAGACCCCCCCCCCTGGGGGGGGTGTCCACAGATACGCAGTATTTT.

This clonotype was seen a few times. J is TRBJ2-7 and V is TRBV2; D unresolved. Germline CDR1 reads SNHLY; CDR2 reads FYNNEI. V was cut by 2 bases and J by 5 bases, with 4 bases left in between. CDR3 length: 11 residues. Here the CDR3 reads CASSEYNEQYF. DNA of the CDR3: TGTGCCAGCAGTGAATATAACGAGCAGTACTTC.

This clonotype was picked up a small number of times. The J gene is TRBJ2-7, the V gene TRBV5-5, with TRBD2 matching over 8 bases. Germline lookup yields CDR1 SGHKS and CDR2 YYEKEE (reference sequence). Germline trimming cut 4 bases from V and 7 bases from J; bases unmatched to any gene: 7. The CDR3 extends over 13 amino acids. The CDR3 DNA sequence: TGTGCCAGCAGCCCCGGGGGGGCCAGAGAGCAGTACTTC. This encodes CASSPGGAREQYF.

The CDR3 reads CASSLQSLATDTQYF. The CDR3 DNA sequence: TGTGCCAGCAGCCTACAATCCCTAGCCACAGATACGCAGTATTTT. The genes are TRBV5-4 and TRBJ2-3, with D perhaps TRBD2 (5 bases). The V gene lost 4 bases and the J gene lost 2 bases, with 14 bases spanning the gap. Germline assignment: CDR1 SGHNT and CDR2 YYREEE (reference sequence). The CDR3 consists of 15 residues.

This chain uses TRBV4-1 with TRBJ2-7, with 8 bases that match TRBD1. Germline assignment: CDR1 MGHRA and CDR2 YSYEKL. V trimming: 0 bases; J trimming: 1 base; junction bases outside the gene matches: 8. CDR3 size: 17 residues. Written as DNA, the CDR3 is TGCGCCAGCAGCCAAGAGGTCGGGACAGGACAATCCTACGAGCAGTACGTC. Its translation is CASSQEVGTGQSYEQYV.

This clonotype was detected only a few times. The V and J genes are TRBV4-3 and TRBJ2-6; D ambiguous. The V gene lost 0 bases and the J gene lost 0 bases, with 12 bases spanning the gap. Germline V gene lookup returns CDR1 LGHNA and CDR2 YSLEER. The CDR3 has 18 residues. This chain's CDR3 is CASSQDLGPSSGANVLTF. The DNA for the CDR3 is TGCGCCAGCAGCCAAGATCTCGGGCCGAGCTCTGGGGCCAACGTCCTGACTTTC.

The J gene is TRBJ2-1, the V gene TRBV24-1, with 10 bases that match TRBD1. After removal of 2 bases from V and 0 bases from J, the junction contained 12 bases not matched to a gene. This CDR3 spans 20 amino acids. The germline gives CDR1 KGHDR, CDR2 SFDVKD. CDR3 protein: CATSDSGDRGRPISYNEQFF. CDR3 DNA: TGTGCCACCAGTGATTCCGGGGACAGGGGCCGGCCTATCTCCTACAATGAGCAGTTCTTC.

The sample holds a few counts of this clonotype. The chain is built from TRBV7-9 and TRBJ2-3; no clear D gene. The ends were cut back, 0 bases at V and 2 bases at J, with 6 bases in the middle. CDR1 is SEHNR and CDR2 is FQNEAQ in the germline V gene (reference sequence). CDR3 length equals 14 residues. The CDR3 nucleotides read TGTGCCAGCAGCTTAGCCCTGCACACAGATACGCAGTATTTT. Translated, it gives CASSLALHTDTQYF.

There are a few counts of this clonotype. The chain is built from TRBV20-1 and TRBJ2-5; tentative D call: TRBD2 (5 bases). Germline lookup yields CDR1 DFQATT and CDR2 SNEGSKA (reference sequence). This CDR3 region has 15 residues. Deletions cut 0 bases from V and 1 base from J, with 12 bases between. CDR3 loop: CSARDPTRAQETQYF. In DNA, the CDR3 is TGCAGTGCTAGAGATCCCACTAGGGCCCAAGAGACCCAGTACTTC.